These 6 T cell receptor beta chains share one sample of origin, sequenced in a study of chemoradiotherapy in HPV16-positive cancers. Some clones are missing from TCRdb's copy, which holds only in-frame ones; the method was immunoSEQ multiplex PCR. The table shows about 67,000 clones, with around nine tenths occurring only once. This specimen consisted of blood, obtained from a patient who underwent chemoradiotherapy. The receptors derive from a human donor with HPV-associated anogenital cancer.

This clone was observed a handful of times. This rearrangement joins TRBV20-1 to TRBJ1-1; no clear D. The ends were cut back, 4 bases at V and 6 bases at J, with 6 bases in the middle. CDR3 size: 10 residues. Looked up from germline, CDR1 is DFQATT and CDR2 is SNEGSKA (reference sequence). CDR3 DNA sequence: TGCAGTGCTATGAGGGCTGAAGCTTTCTTT. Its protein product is CSAMRAEAFF.

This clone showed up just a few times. CDR3 amino acids: CASSVDTGGYGYTF. The CDR3 DNA reads TGTGCCAGCAGCGTAGATACAGGGGGCTATGGCTACACCTTC. The chain recombines TRBV9 with TRBJ1-2; 8 bases are shared with TRBD1. Trimming cost V 0 bases and J 4 bases; bases outside gene matches: 2. This CDR3 is built from 14 residues. Germline loops: CDR1 SGDLS, CDR2 YYNGEE.

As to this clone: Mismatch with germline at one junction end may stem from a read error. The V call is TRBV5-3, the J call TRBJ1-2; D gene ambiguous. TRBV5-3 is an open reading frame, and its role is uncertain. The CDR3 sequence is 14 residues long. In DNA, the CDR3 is TGTGCCAGCAGCTTGGAGACTATCGGTAGTGGCTACACCTTC. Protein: CASSLETIGSGYTF.

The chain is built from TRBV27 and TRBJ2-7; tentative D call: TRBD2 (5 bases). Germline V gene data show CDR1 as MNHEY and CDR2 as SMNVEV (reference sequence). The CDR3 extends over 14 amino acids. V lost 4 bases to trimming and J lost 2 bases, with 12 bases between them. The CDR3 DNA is TGTGCCAGCAGTTACGCGGGCGGACCCTACGAGCAGTACTTC. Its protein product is CASSYAGGPYEQYF.

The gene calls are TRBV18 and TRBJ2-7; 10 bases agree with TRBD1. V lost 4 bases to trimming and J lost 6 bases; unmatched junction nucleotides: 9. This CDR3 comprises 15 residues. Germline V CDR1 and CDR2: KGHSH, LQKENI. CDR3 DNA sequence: TGTGCCAGCTCACTGTCGGGACAGGGGAAGTCCGAGCAGTACTTC. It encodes CASSLSGQGKSEQYF.

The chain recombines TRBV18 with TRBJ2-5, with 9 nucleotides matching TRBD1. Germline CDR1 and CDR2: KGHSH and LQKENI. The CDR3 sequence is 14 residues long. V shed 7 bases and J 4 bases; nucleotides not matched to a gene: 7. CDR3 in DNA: TGTGCCAGCTTCCAAACAGGGGGCGGAGAGACCCAGTACTTC. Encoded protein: CASFQTGGGETQYF.